This T cell receptor beta chain comes out of a study of CD8+CD57+ T cells in acquired aplastic anemia. Trimming removed 0 bases at V and 4 bases at J, with 12 bases between. The germline V gene has CDR1 SGHDN and CDR2 FVKESK. This CDR3 comprises 15 residues. This clonotype was recorded many times. TCR beta VDJ combinations and CDR3 sequences were profiled from genomic DNA. TCRdb independently ran MiXCR on the reads; one entry per CDR3 protein. Of some 150,000 distinct CDR3 sequences detected, around two fifths appear once; the ten largest clones hold 8.4%. Input material: sorted CD4+, CD8+, or CD8+CD57+ T cells (not recorded which) from PBMCs. The sequence came from a human donor in good health, serving as a control. The chain employs TRBV14 and TRBJ2-5; D not certain. CDR3 loop: CASSQEITWGETQYF. CDR3 nucleotides: TGTGCCAGCAGCCAAGAGATTACTTGGGGAGAGACCCAGTACTTC.